This passage covers 19 T cell receptor beta chains from one sample sequenced in a study of CD8 T cells in Susac syndrome. Random hexamers were used to reverse transcribe about 0.5 to 1 ug of RNA. TCRdb re-analysed the immunoSEQ multiplex PCR reads in MiXCR, keeping a single row per CDR3 protein. The sample includes 100,000 to 150,000 distinct CDR3 sequences, roughly 95% seen only once; the top ten take roughly 0.11%. The sample consisted of CD4+ T cells from PBMCs. The source of these receptors is a human donor in good health.

The CDR3 region has the DNA TGTGCCAGTAGTATATCTAGCGGGAGTGAGCAGTTCTTC. This encodes CASSISSGSEQFF. The genes are TRBV19 and TRBJ2-1, with 10 bases identical to TRBD2. This CDR3 is built from 13 residues. Unmatched junction bases numbered 1, after V lost 2 bases and J lost 9 bases. Germline CDR1 is LNHDA and CDR2 is SQIVND (reference sequence).

The chain is built from TRBV15 and TRBJ2-7; D is unclear. Germline loops: CDR1 LNHNV, CDR2 YYDKDF (reference sequence). The length of the CDR3 is 11 residues. V was cut by 1 base and J by 6 bases, with 4 bases left in between. The CDR3 DNA reads TGTGCCACCAGCAGAGTGGGCGAGCAGTACTTC. Translation gives CATSRVGEQYF.

The rearrangement joins TRBV19 to TRBJ2-4; 9 positions agree with TRBD1. The V and J ends lost 3 bases and 10 bases, in that order; junction bases with no gene match: 16. The V gene's germline CDR1 is LNHDA and CDR2 SQIVND (reference sequence). This CDR3 contains 17 residues. The CDR3 sequence: CASSIFPTGGRSVIQYF. CDR3 DNA sequence: TGTGCCAGTAGTATCTTTCCGACAGGGGGTCGGTCTGTTATTCAGTACTTC.

The chain couples TRBV7-9 to TRBJ2-3; 9 bases are shared with TRBD2. Germline-derived CDR1 and CDR2 are SEHNR and FQNEAQ (reference sequence). V lost 0 bases to trimming and J lost 5 bases; unmatched junction nucleotides: 6. There are 16 residues in the CDR3. This CDR3 reads CASSLASGSLKDTQYF. The DNA for the CDR3 is TGTGCCAGCAGCTTAGCTAGCGGGAGTTTGAAAGATACGCAGTATTTT.

The chain combines TRBV27 with TRBJ2-7, with D possibly being TRBD1 (5 bases). Germline V gene data show CDR1 as MNHEY and CDR2 as SMNVEV (reference sequence). The V and J ends lost 7 bases and 2 bases respectively, with 18 bases between them. CDR3 length: 15 amino acids. The CDR3 DNA is TGTGCCAGCACCTTTGGGCCAGGGCTTCCCTACGAGCAGTACTTC. It is translated as CASTFGPGLPYEQYF.

This clonotype was seen once. The chain is built from TRBV27 and TRBJ2-1; 8 nucleotides align to TRBD1. CDR1 and CDR2 (germline): MNHEY, SMNVEV (reference sequence). The V and J ends lost 6 bases and 4 bases, in that order; junction bases with no gene match: 5. This CDR3 has 14 amino acids. As DNA, the CDR3 is TGTGCCAGCAGCAGGACAGGGAAATACAATGAGCAGTTCTTC. Amino acids: CASSRTGKYNEQFF.

This chain uses TRBV4-1 with TRBJ2-5; unclear D gene. Deletions cut 0 bases from V and 3 bases from J, with 11 bases between. The CDR3 has 15 amino acids. Germline CDR1 is MGHRA and CDR2 is YSYEKL. The CDR3 bases are TGCGCCAGCAGCCAAGATGGGCTAACCAAAGAGACCCAGTACTTC. It yields the protein CASSQDGLTKETQYF.

The chain combines TRBV29-1 with TRBJ1-2; tentative D call: TRBD1 (6 bases). The CDR3 is 14 amino acids. The V and J ends lost 1 base and 1 base respectively, with 10 bases between them. CDR1 is SQVTM, CDR2 ANQGSEA, per germline. CDR3 DNA: TGCAGCGTTGAAGGACAGGCACTTAACTATGGCTACACCTTC. Encoded protein: CSVEGQALNYGYTF.

This chain links TRBV2 with TRBJ2-5; D perhaps matches TRBD1 (6 bases). Germline assignment: CDR1 SNHLY and CDR2 FYNNEI. The CDR3 is 13 amino acids. The V end lost 7 bases, the J end lost 2 bases, and 11 bases lay between the germline ends. CDR3 sequence (DNA): TGTGCCAGCAAAGGTCAGGGGCAAGAGACCCAGTACTTC. It encodes CASKGQGQETQYF.

This clonotype occurred once. This chain joins TRBV15 and TRBJ2-5; 10 nucleotides align to TRBD1. The germline gives CDR1 LNHNV, CDR2 YYDKDF (reference sequence). With V trimmed by 3 bases and J by 5 bases, 3 bases remained unmatched. The CDR3 has 14 residues. The CDR3 is CATSRPGQGETQYF. The CDR3 DNA reads as TGTGCCACCAGCAGGCCGGGACAGGGGGAGACCCAGTACTTC.

In its sample, this clonotype was seen once. The chain carries TRBV24-1 and TRBJ2-1; TRBD2 agrees at 8 bases. The junction had 2 bases not matched to a gene; V was cut back by 5 bases and J by 6 bases. This CDR3 is built from 13 residues. Germline V CDR1 and CDR2: KGHDR, SFDVKD. The CDR3 sequence: CATSGLAGNEQFF. The CDR3 coding sequence is TGTGCCACCAGTGGCCTAGCGGGCAATGAGCAGTTCTTC.

The gene calls are TRBV11-2 and TRBJ2-7; 9 bases line up with TRBD2. V lost 1 base and J lost 7; bases outside the gene matches: 5. CDR3 size: 14 residues. Per germline, CDR1 SGHAT and CDR2 FQNNGV. CDR3 sequence reads: CASSLGLAAGEQYF. The CDR3, as DNA: TGTGCCAGCAGCTTAGGACTAGCGGCCGGGGAGCAGTACTTC.

This clonotype occurred once. The rearrangement uses TRBV28 and TRBJ2-7; 7 nucleotides line up with TRBD2. CDR3 length: 11 amino acids. Per the germline V gene, CDR1 is MDHEN and CDR2 is SYDVKM. V dropped 10 bases and J dropped 3; count of bases not matched to a gene: 3. CDR3 loop: CATGTIYEQYF. Here the CDR3 DNA reads TGTGCCACGGGGACTATCTACGAGCAGTACTTC.

The J gene is TRBJ2-5, the V gene TRBV5-1; tentative D call: TRBD2 (5 bases). CDR3 length: 13 residues. Germline V CDR1 and CDR2: SGHRS, YFSETQ. Trimming removed 1 base from V and 5 bases from J, with 9 bases in between. This chain's CDR3 is CASSLRPGETQYF. The CDR3 coding sequence is TGCGCCAGCAGCTTGCGACCGGGGGAGACCCAGTACTTC.

With respect to this clonotype: At one end, the junction sequence differs from germline, possibly due to a read error. This sequence joins TRBV9 and TRBJ2-7, with no clear D. The CDR3 contains 14 residues. Germline lookup yields CDR1 SGDLS and CDR2 YYNGEE. The CDR3 sequence: CASSALPDGYQQYF. DNA of the CDR3: TGTGCCAGCAGCGCACTTCCGGACGGCTACCAGCAGTACTTC.

The chain has TRBV6-5 and TRBJ2-3, with D perhaps assigned TRBD1 or TRBD2 (5 bases each). V lost 0 bases, J lost 0 bases, and 7 bases lay in between. Germline CDR1 reads MNHEY; CDR2 reads SVGAGI. The CDR3 is 15 amino acids. CDR3 in amino acids: CASSYSRGSTDTQYF. The CDR3 DNA is TGTGCCAGCAGTTACTCGAGGGGAAGCACAGATACGCAGTATTTT.

The chain uses TRBV3-1 and TRBJ2-7; possibly TRBD2 for D (5 bases). From germline, CDR1 is LGHDT and CDR2 YNNKEL (reference sequence). The CDR3 is 15 residues long. V was shortened by 1 base and J by 4 bases, with 14 bases between the two germline ends. The CDR3 DNA sequence: TGTGCCAGCAGCCAAGCAAGCCTGAGGAGGTACGAGCAGTACTTC. This translates into CASSQASLRRYEQYF.

The CDR3 sequence is CSAREGQTNQPQHF. CDR3 in DNA: TGCAGTGCTAGAGAGGGACAGACTAATCAGCCCCAGCATTTT. The V and J genes are TRBV20-1 and TRBJ1-5, with 7 bases identical to TRBD1. Trimming cost V 0 bases and J 4 bases; bases outside gene matches: 3. Germline loops: CDR1 DFQATT, CDR2 SNEGSKA (reference sequence). The CDR3 extends over 14 amino acids.

The gene calls are TRBV3-1 and TRBJ1-2; the match to TRBD1 covers 8 bases. Unmatched junction bases numbered 7, after V lost 6 bases and J lost 7 bases. Germline V gene data show CDR1 as LGHDT and CDR2 as YNNKEL (reference sequence). The CDR3 is made up of 13 amino acids. CDR3 amino acids: CASRAQGAGGYTF. In DNA, the CDR3 is TGTGCCAGCAGGGCCCAGGGGGCAGGTGGCTACACCTTC.